The 9 T cell receptor beta chains below all came from one sample that was sequenced in a study of monozygotic twins with inflammatory bowel disease. TCRdb reanalyzed the 5' RACE reads, giving one entry per CDR3 protein sequence and no DNA. The repertoire table contains 300,000 to 450,000 distinct CDR3 sequences. Material for sequencing was blood. The receptors were sampled from a human donor with ulcerative colitis or Crohn's disease, or a healthy co-twin of an affected twin (not recorded which).

The genes are TRBV5-1 and TRBJ1-1; the TRBD1 assignment by TCRdb is unverifiable without DNA. The CDR3 is 16 amino acids. Looked up from germline, CDR1 is SGHRS and CDR2 is YFSETQ. The CDR3 protein is CASSPSRGPFDTEAFF.

This chain joins TRBV29-1 and TRBJ1-5; absent DNA, TCRdb's TRBD1 call cannot be checked. CDR1 is SQVTM, CDR2 ANQGSEA, per germline. The CDR3 covers 15 residues. CDR3 amino acids: CSVEEGGTGNQPQHF.

The rearrangement joins TRBV14 to TRBJ1-1; the TRBD1 assignment by TCRdb is unverifiable without DNA. The CDR3 spans 17 residues. Germline CDR1 SGHDN, CDR2 FVKESK. The CDR3 here is CASSQGNRGRINTEAFF.

This sequence joins TRBV5-1 and TRBJ2-5; TCRdb lists TRBD2, though no DNA is available to test this call. This CDR3 comprises 13 residues. Germline assignment: CDR1 SGHRS and CDR2 YFSETQ. The CDR3 protein is CASSFTSVETQYF.

V is TRBV4-3 and J is TRBJ2-3. CDR1 and CDR2 from the germline V gene are LGHNA and YSLEER. CDR3 length: 16 residues. CDR3 sequence: CASSQAFRPRGDTQYF.

The chain combines TRBV20-1 with TRBJ1-3. The CDR3 is 14 residues long. Germline assignment: CDR1 DFQATT and CDR2 SNEGSKA (reference sequence). CDR3 in amino acids: CSARDLASGNTIYF.

V and J are TRBV5-5 and TRBJ2-7. Per germline, CDR1 SGHKS and CDR2 YYEKEE (reference sequence). The CDR3 consists of 11 residues. CDR3 sequence reads: CASNQFYEQYF.

The V call is TRBV7-2, the J call TRBJ2-7; no DNA is available, so the TRBD1 call from TCRdb remains unchecked. The CDR3 totals 13 residues. Germline loops: CDR1 SGHTA, CDR2 FQGNSA. Here the CDR3 reads CASSPRTLYEQYF.

The CDR3 region is CASSFSTSQETQYF. The J gene is TRBJ2-5, the V gene TRBV5-1. The CDR3 contains 14 residues. The germline V gene has CDR1 SGHRS and CDR2 YFSETQ. Full variable domain (remainder filled in from reference TRBV5-1 and TRBJ2-5): KAGVTQTPRYLIKTRGQQVTLSCSPISGHRSVSWYQQTPGQGLQFLFEYFSETQRNKGNFPGRFSGRQFSNSRSEMNVSTLELGDSALYLCASSFSTSQETQYFGPGTRLLVL.